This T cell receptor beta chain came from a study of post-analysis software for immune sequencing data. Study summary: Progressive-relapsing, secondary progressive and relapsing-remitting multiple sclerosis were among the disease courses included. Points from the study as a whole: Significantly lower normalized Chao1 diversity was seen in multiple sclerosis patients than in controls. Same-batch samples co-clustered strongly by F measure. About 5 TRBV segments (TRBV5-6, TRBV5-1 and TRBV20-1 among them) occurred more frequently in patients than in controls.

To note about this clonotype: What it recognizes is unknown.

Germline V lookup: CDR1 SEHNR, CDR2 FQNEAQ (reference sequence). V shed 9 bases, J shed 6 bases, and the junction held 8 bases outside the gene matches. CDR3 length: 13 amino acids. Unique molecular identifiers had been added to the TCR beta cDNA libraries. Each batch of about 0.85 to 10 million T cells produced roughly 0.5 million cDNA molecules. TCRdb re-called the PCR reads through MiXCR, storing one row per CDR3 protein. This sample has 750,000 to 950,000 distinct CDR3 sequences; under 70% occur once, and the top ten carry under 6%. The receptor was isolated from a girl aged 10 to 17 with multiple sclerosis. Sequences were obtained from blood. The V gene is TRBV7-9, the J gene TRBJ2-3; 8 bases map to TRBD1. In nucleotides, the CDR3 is TGTGCCAGGATGACAGGGGCGGGTGATACGCAGTATTTT. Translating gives CARMTGAGDTQYF.